This TCR beta chain was captured in a study of OX40 agonist ivuxolimab in advanced cancers. V gave up 10 bases and J gave up 10 bases; unmatched junction bases: 7. Germline V gene lookup returns CDR1 MNHNS and CDR2 SASEGT. There are 13 residues in the CDR3. TCRdb's table, derived via immunoSEQ multiplex PCR, lists solely in-frame clones and lacks some. This repertoire shows approximately 35,000 clones, 81% found once; its top ten account for about a fifth. This rearrangement joins TRBV6-1 to TRBJ1-6; 10 bases are shared with TRBD1. The clonotype was recovered from an adult with an advanced solid tumor such as melanoma, head and neck, liver or kidney cancer. Sequenced material: CD4+ or CD8+ T cells sorted from blood, taken in a trial of the OX40 agonist ivuxolimab. Written as DNA, the CDR3 is TGTGCCATCCACCGGGACAGGGGATCACCCCTCCACTTT. Amino acids: CAIHRDRGSPLHF.